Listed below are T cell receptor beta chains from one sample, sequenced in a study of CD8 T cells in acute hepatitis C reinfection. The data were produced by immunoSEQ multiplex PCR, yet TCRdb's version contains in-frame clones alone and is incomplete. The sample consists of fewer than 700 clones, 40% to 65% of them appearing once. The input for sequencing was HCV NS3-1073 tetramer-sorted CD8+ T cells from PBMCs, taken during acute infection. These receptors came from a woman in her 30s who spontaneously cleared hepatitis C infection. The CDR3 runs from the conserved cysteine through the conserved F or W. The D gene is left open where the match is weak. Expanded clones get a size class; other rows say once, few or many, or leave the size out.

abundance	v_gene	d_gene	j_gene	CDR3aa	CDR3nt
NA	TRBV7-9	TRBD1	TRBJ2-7	CASSLIRTGTSYEQYF	TGTGCCAGCAGCTTAATTCGGACAGGAACCTCCTACGAGCAGTACTTC
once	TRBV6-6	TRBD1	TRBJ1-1	CASSSRDRGLDTEAFF	TGTGCCAGCAGTTCTCGAGACAGGGGGCTCGACACTGAAGCTTTCTTT
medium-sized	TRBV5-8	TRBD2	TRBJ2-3	CASSLSVGLVAGKLTQYF	TGTGCCAGCAGCTTGTCTGTGGGGCTGGTAGCGGGGAAACTAACGCAGTATTTT
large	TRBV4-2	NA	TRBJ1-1	CASSQEANTEAFF	TGTGCCAGCAGCCAAGAGGCGAACACTGAAGCTTTCTTT
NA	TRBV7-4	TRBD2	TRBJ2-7	CASSHLGLAGRSDEQYF	TGTGCCAGCAGCCACCTGGGACTAGCGGGTAGATCGGACGAGCAGTACTTC
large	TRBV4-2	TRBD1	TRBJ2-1	CASSHPGQWNEQFF	TGTGCCAGCAGCCACCCGGGACAGTGGAATGAGCAGTTCTTC
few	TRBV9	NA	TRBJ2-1	CASSAENEQFF	TGTGCCAGCAGCGCAGAGAATGAGCAGTTCTTC
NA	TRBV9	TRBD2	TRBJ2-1	CASSPFFGAGGPNEQFF	TGTGCCAGCAGCCCGTTTTTTGGGGCGGGAGGGCCAAATGAGCAGTTCTTC
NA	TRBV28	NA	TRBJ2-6	CASSSTITGPGANVLTF	TGTGCCAGCAGTTCAACCATCACAGGACCTGGGGCCAACGTCCTGACTTTC
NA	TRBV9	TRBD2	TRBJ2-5	CASSTDSSGAGGLETQYF	TGTGCCAGCAGCACCGATAGTTCCGGGGCGGGGGGCCTGGAGACCCAGTACTTC
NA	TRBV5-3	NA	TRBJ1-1	CASSQELNTEAFF	TGTGCCAGCAGCCAAGAGTTGAACACTGAAGCTTTCTTT
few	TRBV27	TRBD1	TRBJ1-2	CASSSGGGYGYTF	TGTGCCAGCAGTTCAGGGGGGGGCTATGGCTACACCTTC
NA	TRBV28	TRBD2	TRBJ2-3	CASSFFSGRWGTDTQYF	TGTGCCAGCAGTTTTTTTAGCGGGAGGTGGGGCACAGATACGCAGTATTTT
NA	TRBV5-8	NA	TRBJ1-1	CASSQEKDTEAFF	TGTGCCAGCAGCCAAGAGAAGGATACTGAAGCTTTCTTT
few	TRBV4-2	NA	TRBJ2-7	CASSQELGSWGEQYF	TGTGCCAGCAGCCAAGAATTGGGGAGTTGGGGCGAGCAGTACTTC
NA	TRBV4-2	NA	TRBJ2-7	CASSQESGSEQYF	TGTGCCAGCAGCCAAGAATCAGGGAGCGAGCAGTACTTC
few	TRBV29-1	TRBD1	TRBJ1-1	CSARRQTGGNEAFF	TGCAGCGCCCGTCGGCAGACAGGGGGCAATGAAGCTTTCTTT
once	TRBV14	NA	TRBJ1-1	CASSQAGTNTEAFF	TGTGCCAGCAGCCAAGCAGGGACGAACACTGAAGCTTTCTTT
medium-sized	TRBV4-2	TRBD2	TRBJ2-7	CASSQEMAAGGGDEQYF	TGTGCCAGCAGCCAAGAGATGGCCGCGGGGGGGGGTGACGAGCAGTACTTC
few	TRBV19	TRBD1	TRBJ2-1	CASSIAGGNHNEQFF	TGTGCCAGTAGTATCGCAGGGGGCAACCACAATGAGCAGTTCTTC
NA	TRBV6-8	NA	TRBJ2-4	CAILLGAKNIQYF	TGTGCCATCCTACTTGGGGCCAAAAACATTCAGTACTTC
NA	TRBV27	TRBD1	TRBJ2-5	CASSITGGHWETQYF	TGTGCCAGCAGTATAACAGGGGGACACTGGGAGACCCAGTACTTC
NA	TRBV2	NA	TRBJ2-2	CASSVPGTGELFF	TGTGCCAGCAGTGTCCCGGGGACCGGGGAGCTGTTTTTT
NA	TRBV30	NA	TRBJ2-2	CAWSVPGTGELFF	TGTGCCTGGAGTGTACCGGGGACCGGGGAGCTGTTTTTT
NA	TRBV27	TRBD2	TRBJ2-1	CASSLELAGGNEQFF	TGTGCCAGCAGTTTGGAACTAGCGGGAGGAAATGAGCAGTTCTTC
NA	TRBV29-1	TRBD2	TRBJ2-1	CSVRLAGDTYNEQFF	TGCAGCGTGCGACTAGCGGGAGATACCTACAATGAGCAGTTCTTC
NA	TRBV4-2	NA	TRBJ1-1	CASSQVDPEGAFF	TGTGCCAGCAGCCAAGTGGACCCGGAGGGAGCTTTCTTT
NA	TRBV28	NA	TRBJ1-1	CASSSLGAEFMNTEAFF	TGTGCCAGCAGTTCCCTCGGCGCCGAATTCATGAACACTGAAGCTTTCTTT
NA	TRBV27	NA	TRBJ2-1	CASSSSNSSYNEQFF	TGTGCCAGCAGTTCTTCTAATAGCTCCTACAATGAGCAGTTCTTC
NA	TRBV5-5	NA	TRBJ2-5	CASSLNPSPPDETQYF	TGTGCCAGCAGCTTGAACCCTAGCCCTCCTGACGAGACCCAGTACTTC
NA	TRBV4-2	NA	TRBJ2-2	CASSQEVGGGSYGELFF	TGTGCCAGCAGCCAAGAGGTGGGGGGAGGATCATACGGGGAGCTGTTTTTT
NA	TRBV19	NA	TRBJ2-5	CASSIGGGWETQYF	TGTGCCAGTAGTATCGGGGGCGGTTGGGAGACCCAGTACTTC
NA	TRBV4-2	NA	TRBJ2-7	CASSQETGEWGEQYF	TGTGCCAGCAGCCAAGAGACGGGAGAATGGGGCGAGCAGTACTTC
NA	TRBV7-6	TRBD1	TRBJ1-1	CASRSGTGAEAFF	TGTGCCAGCAGAAGCGGGACAGGAGCTGAAGCTTTCTTT
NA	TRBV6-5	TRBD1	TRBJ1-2	CASSPGQGLGYTF	TGTGCCAGCAGCCCGGGACAGGGGCTGGGCTACACCTTC
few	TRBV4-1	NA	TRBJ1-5	CASSSEENSNQPQHF	TGCGCCAGCAGCTCGGAGGAAAATAGCAATCAGCCCCAGCATTTT
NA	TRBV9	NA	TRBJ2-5	CASSVGGTQQETQYF	TGTGCCAGCAGCGTAGGGGGGACACAGCAAGAGACCCAGTACTTC
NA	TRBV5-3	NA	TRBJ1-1	CASSQESSTEAFF	TGTGCCAGCAGCCAAGAATCAAGCACTGAAGCTTTCTTT
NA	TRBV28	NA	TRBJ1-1	CASSFSFGGREFAEAFF	TGTGCCAGCAGTTTTTCCTTTGGGGGGAGGGAATTCGCTGAAGCTTTCTTT
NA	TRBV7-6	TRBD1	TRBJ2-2	CASSLGQGAYTGELFF	TGTGCCAGCAGCTTAGGACAGGGGGCGTACACCGGGGAGCTGTTTTTT
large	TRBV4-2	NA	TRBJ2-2	CASSREPSGENTGELFF	TGTGCCAGCAGCCGAGAACCAAGCGGAGAGAACACCGGGGAGCTGTTTTTT
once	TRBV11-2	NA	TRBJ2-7	CASSLARGGEAYEQYF	TGTGCCAGCAGCTTAGCGCGTGGAGGGGAAGCCTACGAGCAGTACTTC
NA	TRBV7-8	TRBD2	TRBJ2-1	CASSLELAGIGNEQFF	TGTGCCAGCAGCTTAGAACTAGCGGGAATCGGCAATGAGCAGTTCTTC
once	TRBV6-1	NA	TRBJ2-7	CASSEPLGGAPYEQYF	TGTGCTAGCAGTGAACCCCTGGGGGGGGCACCGTACGAGCAGTACTTC
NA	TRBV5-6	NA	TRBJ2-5	CASSLFEETQYF	TGTGCCAGCAGCTTGTTTGAAGAGACCCAGTACTTC
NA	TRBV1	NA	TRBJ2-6	CTSRRQRLCQSRANVLTF	TGCACCAGCAGAAGACAGCGTTTGTGCCAAAGTCGGGCCAACGTCCTGACTTTC
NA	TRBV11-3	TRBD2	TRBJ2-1	CASSPAGNPYNEQFF	TGTGCCAGCAGCCCAGCGGGAAACCCCTACAATGAGCAGTTCTTC
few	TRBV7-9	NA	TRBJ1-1	CASRATEAFF	TGTGCCAGCAGGGCCACTGAAGCTTTCTTT
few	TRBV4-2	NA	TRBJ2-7	CASSQETGIWGEQYF	TGTGCCAGCAGCCAAGAAACCGGGATCTGGGGCGAGCAGTACTTC
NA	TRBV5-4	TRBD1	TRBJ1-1	CASTTGAATEAFF	TGTGCCAGCACGACAGGGGCCGCCACTGAAGCTTTCTTT
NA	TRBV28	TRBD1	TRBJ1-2	CASRTGTGEVVGYTF	TGTGCCAGCAGGACCGGGACAGGGGAAGTCGTTGGCTACACCTTC
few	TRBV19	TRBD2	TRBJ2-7	CASSPSSGGPYEQYF	TGTGCCAGTAGTCCCTCCAGCGGGGGACCCTACGAGCAGTACTTC
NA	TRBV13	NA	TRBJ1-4	CASSFGTVNEKLFF	TGTGCCAGCAGCTTTGGGACGGTTAATGAAAAACTGTTTTTT
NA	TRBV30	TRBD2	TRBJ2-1	CAWRDRSGGSPYNEQFF	TGTGCCTGGAGGGACCGTAGTGGCGGGAGCCCCTACAATGAGCAGTTCTTC
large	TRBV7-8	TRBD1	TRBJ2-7	CASSSPGQGDEQYF	TGTGCCAGCAGCTCCCCGGGACAGGGTGACGAGCAGTACTTC
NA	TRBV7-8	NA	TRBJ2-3	CASSSPRESADTQYF	TGTGCCAGCAGCTCCCCCAGGGAATCGGCAGATACGCAGTATTTT